The source of this TCR beta chain is a study of blood T cell repertoires in COVID-19 (dated by TCRdb to the early 2020s). With regard to the full study: Samples from collaborators originated in the United States, Italy and Spain and spanned both the acute and convalescent phases of COVID-19. The material from the prospective study consisted of cDNA or gDNA derived from T cells, B-cell-depleted T cells, or PBMCs. The dataset comprised deeply sampled blood TCRbeta repertoires from subjects exposed to, actively infected with, or recovered from COVID-19. The repertoires were released in a freely available public database meant as a resource for research on the immune response to SARS-CoV-2. The samples were drawn from two sources: the first 160 participants of the ongoing ImmuneRACE study, and some 1,300 subjects contributed by 6 global collaborators. The sample metadata nearly always contained a de-identified subject ID, COVID-19 status, age in years and sex. Where available, HLA class I and class II types were taken from metadata supplied by the sample provider and were not determined by assay-based typing. What the research found in general, with its limitations: The amount of clinical and demographic metadata varied by source and participant and was provided uncurated.

A second Seattle source provided samples from volunteer blood donors who had recovered from COVID-19. Whole blood was collected in K2EDTA tubes by collaborating institutions according to the institutions' own protocols. Collaborator samples were shipped for TCRbeta analysis as frozen whole blood, isolated PBMCs, or DNA extracted from either sample type. Worth noting for this clone: Its antigen remains undetermined. No base quality values were provided; no much bigger clone lies one nucleotide off.

The CDR3 sequence holds 15 residues, the cysteine and phenylalanine included. Only the CDR3 DNA stays, 45 bases, in frame from base 1. The germline V gene encodes CDR1 LGHDT and CDR2 YNNKEL (reference sequence). Unmatched junction bases come to 5, with V trimmed by 2 bases and J by 7 bases. TCRbeta CDR3 regions were amplified from genomic DNA using the immunoSEQ Assay, a bias-controlled multiplex PCR. Processing in the source paper ran as follows. Nucleated cell counts per sample were estimated from amplification of reference gene primers within the assay. Sequence reads were collapsed and filtered to measure the absolute abundance of every unique TCRbeta CDR3 rearrangement. Productive Simpson clonality was computed per sample as the square root of Simpson's diversity index over productive rearrangements. The source is immuneACCESS, and TCRdb retained only in-frame sequences with V and J called. Part of the clones is not carried over; for the studies checked, unresolved V genes explain less than half of this, and the remainder is unexplained. For V, J and clone size, that table is used; D and trimming come from the DNA. Within this sample are under 300,000 clones, with over 75% of them counted one time only. Jointly, the top ten make up approximately 2.1% of the sample.

This clonotype was sampled from a middle-aged woman who had recovered from COVID-19. Sequencing input: peripheral blood. The chain is made from TRBV3-1 (or the pseudogene TRBV3-2) and TRBJ1-4; 9 central nucleotides agree with TRBD1. CDR3 loop: CASSQNRGQVEKLFF. The DNA sequence is TGTGCCAGCAGCCAAAACAGGGGGCAGGTTGAAAAACTGTTTTTT.